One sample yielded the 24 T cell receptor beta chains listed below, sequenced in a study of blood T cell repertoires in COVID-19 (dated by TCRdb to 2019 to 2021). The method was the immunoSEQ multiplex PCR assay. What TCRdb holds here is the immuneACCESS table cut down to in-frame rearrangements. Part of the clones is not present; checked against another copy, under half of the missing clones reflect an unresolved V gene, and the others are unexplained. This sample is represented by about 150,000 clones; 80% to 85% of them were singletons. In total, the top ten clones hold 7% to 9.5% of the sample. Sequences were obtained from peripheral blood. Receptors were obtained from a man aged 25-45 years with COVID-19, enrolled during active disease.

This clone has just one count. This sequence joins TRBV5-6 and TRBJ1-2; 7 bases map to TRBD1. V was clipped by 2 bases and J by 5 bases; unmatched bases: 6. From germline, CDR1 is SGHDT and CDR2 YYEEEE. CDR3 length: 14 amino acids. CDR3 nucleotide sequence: TGTGCCAGCAGCTTTGTGGGACAGCCATATGGCTACACCTTC. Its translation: CASSFVGQPYGYTF.

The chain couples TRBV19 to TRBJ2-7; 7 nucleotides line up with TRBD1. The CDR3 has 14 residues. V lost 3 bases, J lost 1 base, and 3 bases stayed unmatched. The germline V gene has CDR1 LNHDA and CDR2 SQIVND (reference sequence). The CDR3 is CASSIQGDSYEQYF. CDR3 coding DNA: TGTGCCAGTAGTATCCAGGGGGATTCCTACGAGCAGTACTTC.

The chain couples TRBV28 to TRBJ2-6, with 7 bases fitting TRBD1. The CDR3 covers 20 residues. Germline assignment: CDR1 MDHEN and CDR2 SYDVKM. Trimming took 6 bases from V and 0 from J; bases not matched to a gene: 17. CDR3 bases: TGTGCCAGCAGGACTCGGGACCCGGGACAGATCTTCTCTGGGGCCAACGTCCTGACTTTC. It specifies CASRTRDPGQIFSGANVLTF.

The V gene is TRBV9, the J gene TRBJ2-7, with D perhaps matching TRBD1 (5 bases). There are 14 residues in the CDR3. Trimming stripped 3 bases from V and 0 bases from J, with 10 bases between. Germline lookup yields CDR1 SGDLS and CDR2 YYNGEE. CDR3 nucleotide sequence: TGTGCCAGCAGCGCAGGACACCTCTCCTACGAGCAGTACTTC. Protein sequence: CASSAGHLSYEQYF.

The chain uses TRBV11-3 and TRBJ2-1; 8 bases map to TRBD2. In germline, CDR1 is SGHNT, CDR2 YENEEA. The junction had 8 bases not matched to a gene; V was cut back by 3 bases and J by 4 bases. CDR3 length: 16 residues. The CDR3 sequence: CASSLESGSGYNEQFF. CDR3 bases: TGTGCCAGCAGCTTGGAAAGCGGGAGCGGATACAATGAGCAGTTCTTC.

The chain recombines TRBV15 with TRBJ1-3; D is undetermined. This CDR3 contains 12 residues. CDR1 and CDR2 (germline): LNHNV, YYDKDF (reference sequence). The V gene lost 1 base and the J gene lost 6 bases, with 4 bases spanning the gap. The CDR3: CATSRAQNTIYF. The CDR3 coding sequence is TGTGCCACCAGCAGAGCCCAAAACACCATATATTTT. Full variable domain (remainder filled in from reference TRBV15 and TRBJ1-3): DAMVIQNPRYQVTQFGKPVTLSCSQTLNHNVMYWYQQKSSQAPKLLFHYYDKDFNNEADTPDNFQSRRPNTSFCFLDIRSPGLGDTAMYLCATSRAQNTIYFGEGSWLTVV.

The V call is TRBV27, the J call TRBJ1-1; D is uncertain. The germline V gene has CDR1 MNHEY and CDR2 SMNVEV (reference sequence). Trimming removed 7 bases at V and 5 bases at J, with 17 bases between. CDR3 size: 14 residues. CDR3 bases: TGTGCCAGCAATTTCCGGAGAGATTTGACTGAAGCTTTCTTT. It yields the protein CASNFRRDLTEAFF.

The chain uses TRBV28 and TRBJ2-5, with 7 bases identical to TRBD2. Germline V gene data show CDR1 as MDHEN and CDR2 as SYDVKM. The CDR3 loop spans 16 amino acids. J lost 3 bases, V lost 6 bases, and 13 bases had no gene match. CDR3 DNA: TGTGCCAGCAGCTCCTCCCTGCCTAGCGGCGAAGAGACCCAGTACTTC. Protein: CASSSSLPSGEETQYF. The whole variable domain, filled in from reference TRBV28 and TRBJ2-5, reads DVKVTQSSRYLVKRTGEKVFLECVQDMDHENMFWYRQDPGLGLRLIYFSYDVKMKEKGDIPEGYSVSREKKERFSLILESASTNQTSMYLCASSSSLPSGEETQYFGPGTRLLVL.

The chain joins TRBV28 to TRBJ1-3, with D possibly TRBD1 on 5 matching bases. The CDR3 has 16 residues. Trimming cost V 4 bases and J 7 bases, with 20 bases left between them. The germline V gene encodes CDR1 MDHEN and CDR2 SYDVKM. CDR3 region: CASSSPSPGRLNTIYF. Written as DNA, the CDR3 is TGTGCCAGCAGTTCGCCCTCCCCAGGGAGGTTGAACACCATATATTTT.

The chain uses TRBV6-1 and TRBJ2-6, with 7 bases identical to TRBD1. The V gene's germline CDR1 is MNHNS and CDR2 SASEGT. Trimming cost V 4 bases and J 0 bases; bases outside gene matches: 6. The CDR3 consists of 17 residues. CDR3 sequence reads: CASSVHRGGSGANVLTF. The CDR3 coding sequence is TGTGCCAGCAGTGTCCACAGGGGCGGCTCTGGGGCCAACGTCCTGACTTTC.

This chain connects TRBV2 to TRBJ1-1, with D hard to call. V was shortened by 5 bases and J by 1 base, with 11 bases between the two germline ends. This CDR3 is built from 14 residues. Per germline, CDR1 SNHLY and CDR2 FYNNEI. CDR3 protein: CASSWSHPNTEAFF. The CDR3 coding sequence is TGTGCCAGCAGTTGGTCACATCCGAACACTGAAGCTTTCTTT.

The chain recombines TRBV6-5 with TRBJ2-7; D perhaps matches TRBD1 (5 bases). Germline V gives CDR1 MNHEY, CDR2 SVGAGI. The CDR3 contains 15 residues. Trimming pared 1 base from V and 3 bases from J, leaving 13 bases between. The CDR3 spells CASSYYRTNYYEQYF. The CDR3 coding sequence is TGTGCCAGCAGTTACTATAGGACAAATTACTACGAGCAGTACTTC.

Here the CDR3 reads CASTHLLSRANEQFF. CDR3 DNA: TGTGCCAGCACCCACCTTCTCAGCAGGGCCAATGAGCAGTTCTTC. The gene calls are TRBV28 and TRBJ2-1; TRBD1 is a possible D gene (5 bases). Trimming cost V 7 bases and J 6 bases, with 19 bases left between them. CDR3 length: 15 amino acids. The germline gives CDR1 MDHEN, CDR2 SYDVKM.

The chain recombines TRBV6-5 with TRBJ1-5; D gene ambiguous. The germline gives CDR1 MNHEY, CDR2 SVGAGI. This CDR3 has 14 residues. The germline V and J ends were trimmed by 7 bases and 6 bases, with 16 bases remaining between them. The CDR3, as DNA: TGTGCCAGCACCCCAAGGAGGGAGAGTCAGCCCCAGCATTTT. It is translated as CASTPRRESQPQHF.

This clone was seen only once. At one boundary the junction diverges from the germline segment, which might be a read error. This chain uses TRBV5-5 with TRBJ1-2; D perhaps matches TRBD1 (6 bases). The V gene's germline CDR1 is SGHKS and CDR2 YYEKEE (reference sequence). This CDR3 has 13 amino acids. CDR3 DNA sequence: TGTGCCAGCAGCCCCAGGGGCAACTACGGCTACACCTTC. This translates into CASSPRGNYGYTF. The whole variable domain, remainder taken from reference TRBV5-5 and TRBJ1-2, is DAGVTQSPTHLIKTRGQQVTLRCSPISGHKSVSWYQQVLGQGPQFIFQYYEKEERGRGNFPDRFSARQFPNYSSELNVNALLLGDSALYLCASSPRGNYGYTFGSGTRLTVV.

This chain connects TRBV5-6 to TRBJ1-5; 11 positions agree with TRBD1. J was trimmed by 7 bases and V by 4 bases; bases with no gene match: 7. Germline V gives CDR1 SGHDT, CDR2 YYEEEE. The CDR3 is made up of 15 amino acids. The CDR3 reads CASSGGTGGGQPQHF. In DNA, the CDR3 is TGTGCCAGCAGCGGGGGGACAGGGGGAGGCCAGCCCCAGCATTTT.

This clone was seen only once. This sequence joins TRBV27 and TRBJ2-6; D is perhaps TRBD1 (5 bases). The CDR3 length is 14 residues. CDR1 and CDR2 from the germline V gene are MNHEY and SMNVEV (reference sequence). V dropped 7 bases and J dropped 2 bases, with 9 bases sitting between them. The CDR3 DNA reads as TGTGCCAGCACCAGGGTCCCTGGGGCCAACGTCCTGACTTTC. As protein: CASTRVPGANVLTF.

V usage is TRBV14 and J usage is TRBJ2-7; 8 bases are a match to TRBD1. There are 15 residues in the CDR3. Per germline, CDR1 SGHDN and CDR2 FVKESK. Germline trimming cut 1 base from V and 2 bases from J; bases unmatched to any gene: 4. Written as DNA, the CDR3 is TGTGCCAGCAGCCAAGCTTTGGGACAGGCCTACGAGCAGTACTTC. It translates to CASSQALGQAYEQYF.

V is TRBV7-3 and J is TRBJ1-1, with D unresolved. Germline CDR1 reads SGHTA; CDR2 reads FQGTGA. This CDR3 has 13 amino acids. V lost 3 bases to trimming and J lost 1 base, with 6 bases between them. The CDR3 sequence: CASSFGKNTEAFF. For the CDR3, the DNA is TGTGCCAGCAGCTTCGGGAAGAACACTGAAGCTTTCTTT.

The CDR3 reads CASSQDPGTNEQYF. CDR3 bases: TGTGCCAGCAGCCAAGATCCCGGGACTAACGAGCAGTACTTC. This sequence joins TRBV3-1 (or the pseudogene TRBV3-2) and TRBJ2-7; 7 nucleotides agree with TRBD2. From germline, CDR1 is LGHDT and CDR2 YNNKEL (reference sequence). V shed 0 bases, J shed 5 bases, and the junction held 4 bases outside the gene matches. The CDR3 has 14 amino acids.

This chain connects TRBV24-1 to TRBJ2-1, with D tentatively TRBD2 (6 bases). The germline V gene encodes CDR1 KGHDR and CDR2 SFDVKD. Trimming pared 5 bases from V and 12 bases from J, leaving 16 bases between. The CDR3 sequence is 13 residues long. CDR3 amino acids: CATSVGRKSGQFF. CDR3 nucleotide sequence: TGTGCCACCAGTGTTGGGAGGAAGAGCGGGCAGTTCTTC.

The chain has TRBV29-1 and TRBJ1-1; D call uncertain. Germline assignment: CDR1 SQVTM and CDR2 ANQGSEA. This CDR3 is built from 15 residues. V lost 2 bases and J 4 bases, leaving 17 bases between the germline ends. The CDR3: CSVESTRLGGTEAFF. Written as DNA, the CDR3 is TGCAGCGTTGAAAGCACGCGCCTTGGTGGCACTGAAGCTTTCTTT.

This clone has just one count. The DNA for the CDR3 is TGTGCCAGCAGGACTAGCGGGGCCCAAGAGACCCAGTACTTC. Translation gives CASRTSGAQETQYF. The V and J genes are TRBV2 and TRBJ2-5; 11 nucleotides line up with TRBD2. Trimming cost V 6 bases and J 1 base; bases outside gene matches: 1. Germline assignment: CDR1 SNHLY and CDR2 FYNNEI. The CDR3 spans 14 residues.

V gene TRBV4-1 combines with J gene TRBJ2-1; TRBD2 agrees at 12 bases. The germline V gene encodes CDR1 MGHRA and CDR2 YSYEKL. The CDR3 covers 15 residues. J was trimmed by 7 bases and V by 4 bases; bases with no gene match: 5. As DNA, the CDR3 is TGCGCCAGCAGCCTTCTCGGACTAGCGGGGAATGAGCAGTTCTTC. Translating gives CASSLLGLAGNEQFF.